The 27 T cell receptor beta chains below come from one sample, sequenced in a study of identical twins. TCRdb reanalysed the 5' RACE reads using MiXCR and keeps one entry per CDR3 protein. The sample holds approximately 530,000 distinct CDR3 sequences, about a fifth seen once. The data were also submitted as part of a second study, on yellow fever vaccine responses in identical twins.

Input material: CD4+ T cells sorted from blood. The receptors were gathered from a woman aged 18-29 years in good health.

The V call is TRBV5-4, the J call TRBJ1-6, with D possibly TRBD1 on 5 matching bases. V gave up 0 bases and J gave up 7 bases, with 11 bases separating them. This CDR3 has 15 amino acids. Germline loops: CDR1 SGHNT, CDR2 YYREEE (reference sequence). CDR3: CASSLESGANSPLHF. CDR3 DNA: TGTGCCAGCAGCTTGGAGTCTGGGGCCAATTCACCCCTCCACTTT.

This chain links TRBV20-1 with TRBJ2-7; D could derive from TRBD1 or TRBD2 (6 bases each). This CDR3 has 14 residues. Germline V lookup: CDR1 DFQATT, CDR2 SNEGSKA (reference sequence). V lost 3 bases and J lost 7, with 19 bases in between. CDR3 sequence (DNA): TGCAGTGCTAGGGATCCTCAAGGGGGGTCTGAGCAGTACTTC. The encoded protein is CSARDPQGGSEQYF.

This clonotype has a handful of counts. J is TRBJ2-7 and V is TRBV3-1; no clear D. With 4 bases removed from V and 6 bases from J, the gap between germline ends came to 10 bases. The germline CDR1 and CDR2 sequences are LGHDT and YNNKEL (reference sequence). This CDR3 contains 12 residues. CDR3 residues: CASSPSLGEQYF. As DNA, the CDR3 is TGTGCCAGCAGCCCATCCTTGGGCGAGCAGTACTTC.

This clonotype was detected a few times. The CDR3 DNA sequence: TGTGCCAGCAGTGACAGGTCTCCCACCGGGGAGCTGTTTTTT. This translates into CASSDRSPTGELFF. The chain uses TRBV2 and TRBJ2-2, with unresolved D. The CDR3 is 14 amino acids. Germline CDR1 and CDR2: SNHLY and FYNNEI. V was clipped by 3 bases and J by 4 bases, with 9 bases between them.

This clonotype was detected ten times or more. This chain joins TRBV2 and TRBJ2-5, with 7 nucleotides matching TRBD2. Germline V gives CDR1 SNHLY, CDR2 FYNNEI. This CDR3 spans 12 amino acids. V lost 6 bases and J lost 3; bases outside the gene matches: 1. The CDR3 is CASRGREETQYF. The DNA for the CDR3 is TGTGCCAGCAGGGGGAGGGAAGAGACCCAGTACTTC.

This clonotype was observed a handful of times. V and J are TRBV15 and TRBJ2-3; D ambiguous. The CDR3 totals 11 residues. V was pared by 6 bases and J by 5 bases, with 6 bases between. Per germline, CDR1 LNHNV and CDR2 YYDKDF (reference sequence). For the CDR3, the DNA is TGTGCCACCAGATGGGAAGATACGCAGTATTTT. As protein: CATRWEDTQYF.

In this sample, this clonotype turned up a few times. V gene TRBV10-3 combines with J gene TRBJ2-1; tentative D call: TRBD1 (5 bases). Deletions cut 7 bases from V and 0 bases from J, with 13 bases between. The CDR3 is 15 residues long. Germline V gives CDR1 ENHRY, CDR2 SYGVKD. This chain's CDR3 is CAIMGPGTSYNEQFF. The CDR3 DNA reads TGTGCCATCATGGGGCCGGGCACCTCCTACAATGAGCAGTTCTTC.

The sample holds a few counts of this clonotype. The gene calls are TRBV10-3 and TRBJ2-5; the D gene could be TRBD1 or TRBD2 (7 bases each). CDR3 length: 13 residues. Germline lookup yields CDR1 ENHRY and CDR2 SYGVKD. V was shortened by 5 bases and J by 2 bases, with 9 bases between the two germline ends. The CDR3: CAISQGGQETQYF. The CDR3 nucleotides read TGTGCCATCAGTCAGGGGGGGCAAGAGACCCAGTACTTC.

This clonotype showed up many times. CDR3 region: CASSLTWDSPLHF. The DNA for the CDR3 is TGTGCCAGCAGCTTGACGTGGGATTCACCCCTCCACTTT. This chain joins TRBV5-5 and TRBJ1-6, with D unresolved. CDR1 and CDR2 from the germline V gene are SGHKS and YYEKEE (reference sequence). There are 13 residues in the CDR3. V was trimmed by 1 base and J by 8 bases, leaving 7 bases between them.

CDR3 DNA sequence: TGCAGTGCAGTAGCGGGGGGCTCATATGAGCAGTTCTTC. It is translated as CSAVAGGSYEQFF. The V gene is TRBV20-1, the J gene TRBJ2-1, with 10 bases matching TRBD2. This CDR3 has 13 amino acids. V dropped 6 bases and J dropped 8; count of bases not matched to a gene: 7. CDR1 is DFQATT, CDR2 SNEGSKA, per germline (reference sequence).

CDR3 residues: CSAPPGGNQETQYF. The CDR3 DNA reads as TGCAGTGCCCCCCCGGGGGGAAATCAAGAGACCCAGTACTTC. The chain links TRBV20-1 to TRBJ2-5; 7 bases map to TRBD2. The CDR3 runs to 14 residues. The V segment lost 6 bases and the J segment 2 bases; nucleotides outside the gene matches: 9. Germline V gives CDR1 DFQATT, CDR2 SNEGSKA (reference sequence).

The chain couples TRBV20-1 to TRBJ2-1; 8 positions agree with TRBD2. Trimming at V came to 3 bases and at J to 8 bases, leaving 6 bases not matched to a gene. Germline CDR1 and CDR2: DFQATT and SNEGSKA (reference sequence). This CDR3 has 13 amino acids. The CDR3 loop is CSASGRARDEQFF. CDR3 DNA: TGCAGTGCTAGCGGGAGGGCCCGGGATGAGCAGTTCTTC.

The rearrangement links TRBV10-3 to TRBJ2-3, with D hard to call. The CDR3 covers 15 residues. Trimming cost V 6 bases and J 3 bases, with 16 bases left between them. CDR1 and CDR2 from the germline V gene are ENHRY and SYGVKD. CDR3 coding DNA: TGTGCCATCAGCGACTCCGCCGCCGGTACAGATACGCAGTATTTT. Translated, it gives CAISDSAAGTDTQYF.

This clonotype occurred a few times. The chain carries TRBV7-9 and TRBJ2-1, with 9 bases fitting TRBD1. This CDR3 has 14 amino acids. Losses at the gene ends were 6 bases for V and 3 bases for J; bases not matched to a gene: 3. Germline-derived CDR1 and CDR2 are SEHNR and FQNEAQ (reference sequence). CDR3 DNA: TGTGCCAGCAGAATGGGACAGGGCTACAATGAGCAGTTCTTC. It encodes CASRMGQGYNEQFF.

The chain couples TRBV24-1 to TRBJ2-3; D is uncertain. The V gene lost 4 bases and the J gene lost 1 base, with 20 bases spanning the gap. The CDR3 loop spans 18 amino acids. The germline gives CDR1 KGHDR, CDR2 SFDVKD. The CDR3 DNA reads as TGTGCCACCAGTGACATAATTGGAAACGGCCCCGGCACAGATACGCAGTATTTT. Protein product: CATSDIIGNGPGTDTQYF.

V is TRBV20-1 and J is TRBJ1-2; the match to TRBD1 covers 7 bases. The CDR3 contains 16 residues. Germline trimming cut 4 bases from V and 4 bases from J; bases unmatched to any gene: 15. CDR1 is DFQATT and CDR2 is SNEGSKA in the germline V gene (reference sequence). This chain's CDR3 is CSATPTYRGAPYGYTF. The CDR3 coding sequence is TGCAGTGCTACTCCGACCTACAGGGGCGCTCCCTATGGCTACACCTTC.

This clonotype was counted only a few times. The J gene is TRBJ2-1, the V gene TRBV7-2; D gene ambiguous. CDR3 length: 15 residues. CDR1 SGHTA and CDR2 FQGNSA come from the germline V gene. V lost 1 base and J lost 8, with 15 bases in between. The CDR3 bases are TGTGCCAGCAGCTTAGATCTTAATAGTTTCTATGAGCAGTTCTTC. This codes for CASSLDLNSFYEQFF.

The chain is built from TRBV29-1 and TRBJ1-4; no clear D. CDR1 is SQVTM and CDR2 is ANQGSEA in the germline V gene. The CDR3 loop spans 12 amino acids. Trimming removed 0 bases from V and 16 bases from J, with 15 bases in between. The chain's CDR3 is CSVEDLPGFSFF. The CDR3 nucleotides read TGCAGCGTTGAAGATTTGCCGGGGTTTTCGTTTTTT.

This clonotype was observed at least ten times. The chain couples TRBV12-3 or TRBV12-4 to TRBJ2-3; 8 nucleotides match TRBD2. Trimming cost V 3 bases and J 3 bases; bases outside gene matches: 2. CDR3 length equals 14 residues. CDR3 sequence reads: CASSLGLGTDTQYF. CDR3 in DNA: TGTGCCAGCAGTTTGGGACTAGGAACAGATACGCAGTATTTT.

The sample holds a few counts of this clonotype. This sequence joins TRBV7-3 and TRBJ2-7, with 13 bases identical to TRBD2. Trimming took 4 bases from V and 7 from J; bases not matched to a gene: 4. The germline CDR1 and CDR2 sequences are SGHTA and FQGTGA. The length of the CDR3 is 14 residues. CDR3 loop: CASSSGLAGSEQYF. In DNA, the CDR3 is TGTGCCAGCAGCTCGGGACTAGCGGGAAGTGAGCAGTACTTC.

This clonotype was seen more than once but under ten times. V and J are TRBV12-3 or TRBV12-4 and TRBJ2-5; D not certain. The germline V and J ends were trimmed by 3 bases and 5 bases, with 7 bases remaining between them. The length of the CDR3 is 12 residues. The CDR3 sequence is CASSLTKETQYF. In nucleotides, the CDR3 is TGTGCCAGCAGTTTGACGAAGGAGACCCAGTACTTC.

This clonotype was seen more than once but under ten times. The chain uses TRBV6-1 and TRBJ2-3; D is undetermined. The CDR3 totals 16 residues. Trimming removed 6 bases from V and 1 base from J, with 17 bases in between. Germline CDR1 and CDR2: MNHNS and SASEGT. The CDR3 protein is CASRVGSYWGTDTQYF. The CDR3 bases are TGTGCCAGCAGGGTGGGATCTTACTGGGGCACAGATACGCAGTATTTT.

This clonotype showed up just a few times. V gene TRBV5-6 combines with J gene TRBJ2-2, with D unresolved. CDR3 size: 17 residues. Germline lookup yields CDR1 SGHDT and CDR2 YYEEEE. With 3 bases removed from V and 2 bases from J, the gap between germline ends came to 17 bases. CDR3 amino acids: CASSYRASTVNTGELFF. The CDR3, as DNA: TGTGCCAGCAGCTACCGGGCCTCAACTGTCAACACCGGGGAGCTGTTTTTT.

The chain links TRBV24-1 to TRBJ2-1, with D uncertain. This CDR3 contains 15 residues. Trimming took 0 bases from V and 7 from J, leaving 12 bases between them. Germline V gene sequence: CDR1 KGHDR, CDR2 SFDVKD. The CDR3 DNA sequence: TGTGCCACCAGTGATTTGGGGTACCTAGATAATGAGCAGTTCTTC. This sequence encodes CATSDLGYLDNEQFF.

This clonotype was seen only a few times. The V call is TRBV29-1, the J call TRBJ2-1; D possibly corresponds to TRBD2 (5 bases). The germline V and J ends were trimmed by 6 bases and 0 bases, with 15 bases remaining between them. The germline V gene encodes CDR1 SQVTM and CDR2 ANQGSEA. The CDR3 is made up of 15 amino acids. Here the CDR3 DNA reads TGCAGCGTCCCCTCAAGCGGACCCTCCTACAATGAGCAGTTCTTC. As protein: CSVPSSGPSYNEQFF.

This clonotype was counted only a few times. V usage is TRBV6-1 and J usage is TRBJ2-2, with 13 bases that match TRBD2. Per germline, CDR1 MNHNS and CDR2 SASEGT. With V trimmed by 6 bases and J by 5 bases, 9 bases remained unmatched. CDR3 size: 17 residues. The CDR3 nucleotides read TGTGCCAGCAGACCACTAGCGGGGGGGCCCAAAACCGGGGAGCTGTTTTTT. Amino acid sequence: CASRPLAGGPKTGELFF.

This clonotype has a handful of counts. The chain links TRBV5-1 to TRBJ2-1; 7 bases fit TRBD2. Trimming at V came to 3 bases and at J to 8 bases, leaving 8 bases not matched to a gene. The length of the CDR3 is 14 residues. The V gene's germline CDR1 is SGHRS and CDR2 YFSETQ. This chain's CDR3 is CASSSLSGKDEQFF. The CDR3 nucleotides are TGCGCCAGCAGCTCGCTAAGCGGGAAGGATGAGCAGTTCTTC. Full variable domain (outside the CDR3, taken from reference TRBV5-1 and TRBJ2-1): KAGVTQTPRYLIKTRGQQVTLSCSPISGHRSVSWYQQTPGQGLQFLFEYFSETQRNKGNFPGRFSGRQFSNSRSEMNVSTLELGDSALYLCASSSLSGKDEQFFGPGTRLTVL.